The subject of this entry is one T cell receptor beta chain. Additional DNA sequences in this sample encode the identical CDR3. This specimen comes from a study of shared clonotypes between healthy human individuals. Study background: Three plates each covered CD4 naive and memory; CD8 naive two, CD8 memory one.

TCRdb's table, derived via immunoSEQ multiplex PCR, lists solely in-frame clones and lacks some. Of around 2,000,000 clones listed, approximately 94% are singletons. The V gene's germline CDR1 is GTSNPN and CDR2 SVGIG (reference sequence). Trimming took 0 bases from V and 3 from J, leaving 6 bases between them. This CDR3 spans 12 amino acids. Terminally differentiated effector memory CD45RA+ cells were excluded from the naive CD8 cells, which were CD45RO-negative and positively selected for CCR7. All of the donors resided in Nashville, Tennessee, and each was a Caucasian adult. Source material: naive CD8+ T cells from PBMCs. This chain links TRBV30 with TRBJ2-7; tentative D call: TRBD1 (5 bases). The source is a man between 18 and 29 years old in good health. Some clones in this sample may be carry-over from other donors' samples. CDR3 nucleotides: TGTGCCTGGAGTGTAAGGGGCTACGAGCAGTACTTC. Protein product: CAWSVRGYEQYF.